Following are 13 T cell receptor beta chains from one sample sequenced in a study of OX40 agonist ivuxolimab in advanced cancers. Only in-frame clones appear in the TCRdb table, and some are missing; sequencing was by immunoSEQ multiplex PCR. The table records roughly 28,000 clones, more than 75% of them present only once. Sequences were derived from CD4+ or CD8+ T cells sorted from blood, sampled in a trial of the OX40 agonist ivuxolimab. The receptor set was obtained from an adult with an advanced solid tumor such as melanoma, head and neck, liver or kidney cancer.

The chain joins TRBV11-3 to TRBJ2-2; no clear D gene. V lost 4 bases to trimming and J lost 2 bases, with 8 bases between them. Germline V lookup: CDR1 SGHNT, CDR2 YENEEA. This CDR3 region has 14 residues. CDR3 DNA sequence: TGTGCCAGCAGCTCTATGGGCAACACCGGGGAGCTGTTTTTT. It encodes CASSSMGNTGELFF. Using reference TRBV11-3 and TRBJ2-2 for the parts outside the CDR3, the full variable domain is EAGVVQSPRYKIIEKKQPVAFWCNPISGHNTLYWYLQNLGQGPELLIRYENEEAVDDSQLPKDRFSAERLKGVDSTLKIQPAELGDSAVYLCASSSMGNTGELFFGEGSRLTVL.

The rearrangement joins TRBV27 to TRBJ2-1, with 9 bases lining up with TRBD2. This CDR3 comprises 16 residues. Losses at the gene ends were 5 bases for V and 8 bases for J; bases not matched to a gene: 13. CDR1 is MNHEY and CDR2 is SMNVEV in the germline V gene (reference sequence). CDR3 nucleotide sequence: TGTGCCAGCAGTCCCCCGGGACTAGCCGTTTTGGATGAGCAGTTCTTC. Its translation is CASSPPGLAVLDEQFF.

This clone was picked up a small number of times. The chain uses TRBV7-6 and TRBJ1-4; 9 positions match TRBD1. V was pared by 5 bases and J by 2 bases, with 9 bases of the junction left unmatched. The CDR3 is 17 amino acids. Germline-derived CDR1 and CDR2 are SGHVS and FNYEAQ. CDR3 sequence (DNA): TGTGCCAGCAGCGGGGACAGGGATGGGATTACTAATGAAAAACTGTTTTTT. This translates into CASSGDRDGITNEKLFF. Combining the CDR3 with reference TRBV7-6 and TRBJ1-4 gives the whole variable domain GAGVSQSPRYKVTKRGQDVALRCDPISGHVSLYWYRQALGQGPEFLTYFNYEAQQDKSGLPNDRFSAERPEGSISTLTIQRTEQRDSAMYRCASSGDRDGITNEKLFFGSGTQLSVL.

This sequence joins TRBV5-4 and TRBJ2-2; D gene unclear. This CDR3 comprises 15 residues. Germline loops: CDR1 SGHNT, CDR2 YYREEE (reference sequence). V was cut by 2 bases and J by 5 bases, with 13 bases left in between. Written as DNA, the CDR3 is TGTGCCAGCAGCTTTAGGGAAATTGTTACCGGGGAGCTGTTTTTT. The encoded protein is CASSFREIVTGELFF.

The V gene is TRBV19, the J gene TRBJ2-6, with D possibly matching TRBD2 (7 bases). Per the germline V gene, CDR1 is LNHDA and CDR2 is SQIVND (reference sequence). V lost 7 bases and J lost 2, with 12 bases in between. CDR3 size: 15 residues. DNA of the CDR3: TGTGCCAGTAATGCGGGGGCAGCTGGGGCCAACGTCCTGACTTTC. This sequence encodes CASNAGAAGANVLTF.

The gene calls are TRBV27 and TRBJ1-2, with D hard to call. Germline lookup yields CDR1 MNHEY and CDR2 SMNVEV (reference sequence). V lost 2 bases and J 5 bases, leaving 6 bases between the germline ends. The CDR3 extends over 12 amino acids. The CDR3, as DNA: TGTGCCAGCAGTTTAGCCGGGTATGGCTACACCTTC. It yields the protein CASSLAGYGYTF.

V and J are TRBV4-1 and TRBJ2-3; no clear D. Germline values: CDR1 MGHRA, CDR2 YSYEKL. The length of the CDR3 is 14 residues. Trimming cost V 4 bases and J 3 bases, with 11 bases left between them. For the CDR3, the DNA is TGCGCCAGCAGCCCCCGAGAGAGGACAGATACGCAGTATTTT. Protein sequence: CASSPRERTDTQYF.

The chain employs TRBV7-3 and TRBJ2-7; TRBD1 is a possible D gene (5 bases). Trimming removed 2 bases from V and 2 bases from J, with 13 bases in between. The CDR3 extends over 15 amino acids. Germline V gene data show CDR1 as SGHTA and CDR2 as FQGTGA. Here the CDR3 DNA reads TGTGCCAGCAGCTTAGAGGCAGGGCCAACCTACGAGCAGTACTTC. Protein sequence: CASSLEAGPTYEQYF. The full variable domain, rest sourced from reference TRBV7-3 and TRBJ2-7, is GAGVSQTPSNKVTEKGKYVELRCDPISGHTALYWYRQSLGQGPEFLIYFQGTGAADDSGLPNDRFFAVRPEGSVSTLKIQRTERGDSAVYLCASSLEAGPTYEQYFGPGTRLTVT.

The J gene is TRBJ2-5, the V gene TRBV7-9, with D possibly being TRBD1 (5 bases). The germline gives CDR1 SEHNR, CDR2 FQNEAQ (reference sequence). V was trimmed by 4 bases and J by 2 bases, leaving 14 bases between them. CDR3 length: 15 residues. The CDR3 nucleotides read TGTGCCAGCAGCTACAAGCCGAAGGGGCAAGAGACCCAGTACTTC. It specifies CASSYKPKGQETQYF.

The chain is built from TRBV28 and TRBJ1-1, with 8 bases fitting TRBD1. The junction had 9 bases not matched to a gene; V was cut back by 6 bases and J by 0 bases. Germline CDR1 reads MDHEN; CDR2 reads SYDVKM. The CDR3 loop spans 16 amino acids. CDR3 in amino acids: CASSYFGTGLNTEAFF. CDR3 nucleotides: TGTGCCAGCAGCTACTTCGGGACAGGTTTGAACACTGAAGCTTTCTTT.

The chain carries TRBV5-3 and TRBJ2-7; D unclear. TRBV5-3 is an open reading frame whose function is uncertain. V lost 1 base and J lost 3, with 2 bases in between. The CDR3 covers 11 residues. The CDR3 is CARSLNYEQYF. The CDR3 DNA follows: TGTGCCAGAAGCTTGAACTACGAGCAGTACTTC.

This chain joins TRBV9 and TRBJ1-1; TRBD1 is a possible D gene (5 bases). V lost 2 bases, J lost 5 bases, and 13 bases lay in between. CDR1 is SGDLS, CDR2 YYNGEE, per germline. This CDR3 is 14 amino acids long. This chain's CDR3 is CASSVGGARTEAFF. In DNA, the CDR3 is TGTGCCAGCAGCGTGGGTGGGGCAAGGACTGAAGCTTTCTTT.

The V and J genes are TRBV7-8 and TRBJ2-2, with D maybe TRBD2 (6 bases). Trimming took 5 bases from V and 3 from J, leaving 16 bases between them. The V gene's germline CDR1 is SGHVS and CDR2 FQNEAQ. The CDR3 runs to 16 residues. CDR3 sequence reads: CASSPMGGGDTGELFF. Written as DNA, the CDR3 is TGTGCCAGCAGCCCCATGGGGGGTGGAGACACCGGGGAGCTGTTTTTT.